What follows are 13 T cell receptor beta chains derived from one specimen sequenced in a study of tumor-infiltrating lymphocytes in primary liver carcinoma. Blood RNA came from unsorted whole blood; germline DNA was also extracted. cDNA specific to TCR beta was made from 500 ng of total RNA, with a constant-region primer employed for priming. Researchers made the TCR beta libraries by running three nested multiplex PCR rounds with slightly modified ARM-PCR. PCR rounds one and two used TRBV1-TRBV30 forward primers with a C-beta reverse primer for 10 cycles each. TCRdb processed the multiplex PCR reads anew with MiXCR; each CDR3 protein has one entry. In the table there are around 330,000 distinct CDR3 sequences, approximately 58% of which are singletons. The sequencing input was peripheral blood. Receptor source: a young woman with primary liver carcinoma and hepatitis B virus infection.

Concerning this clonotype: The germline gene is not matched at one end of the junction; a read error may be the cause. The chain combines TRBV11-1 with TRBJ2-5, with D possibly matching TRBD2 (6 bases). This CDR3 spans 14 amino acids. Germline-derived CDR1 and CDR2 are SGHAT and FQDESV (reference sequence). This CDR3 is CASSLLGDFDTQHF. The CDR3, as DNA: TGTGCCAGCAGCTTGTTGGGGGACTTCGATACCCAGCACTTC.

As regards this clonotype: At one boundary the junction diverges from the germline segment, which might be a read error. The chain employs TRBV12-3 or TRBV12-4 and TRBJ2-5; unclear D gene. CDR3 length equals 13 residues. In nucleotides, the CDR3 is TGTGCCAGCAGTTTAATGGGGTTGGAGATCCAGTACTTC. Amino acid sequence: CASSLMGLEIQYF.

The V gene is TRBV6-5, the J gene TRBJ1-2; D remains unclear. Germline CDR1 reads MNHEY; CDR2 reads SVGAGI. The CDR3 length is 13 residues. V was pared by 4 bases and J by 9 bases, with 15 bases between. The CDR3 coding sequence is TGTGCCAGCAGTTTTCGCGGGGAGGCCAGCTACACCTTC. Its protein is CASSFRGEASYTF.

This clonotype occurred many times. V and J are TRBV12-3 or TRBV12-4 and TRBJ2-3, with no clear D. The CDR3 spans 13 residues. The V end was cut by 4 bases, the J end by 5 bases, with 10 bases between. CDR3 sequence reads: CASSSHHRDTQYF. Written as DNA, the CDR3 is TGTGCCAGCAGTTCCCATCACAGAGATACGCAGTATTTT.

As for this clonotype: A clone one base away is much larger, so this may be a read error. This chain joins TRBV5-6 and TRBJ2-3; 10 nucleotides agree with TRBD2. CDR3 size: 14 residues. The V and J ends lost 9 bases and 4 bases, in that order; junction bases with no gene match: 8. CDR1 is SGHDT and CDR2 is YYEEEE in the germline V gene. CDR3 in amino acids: CATQRGGLADTQYF. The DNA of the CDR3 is TGTGCCACCCAGCGGGGGGGCCTGGCAGATACGCAGTATTTT.

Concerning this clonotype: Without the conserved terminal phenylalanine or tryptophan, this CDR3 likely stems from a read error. The DNA for the CDR3 is TGTGCCAGCAGTTTATCCCGTGAAGCTTTCCTT. This codes for CASSLSREAFL. V and J are TRBV12-3 or TRBV12-4 and TRBJ1-1; no definite D call. V lost 2 bases and J lost 7, with 5 bases in between. The CDR3 extends over 11 amino acids.

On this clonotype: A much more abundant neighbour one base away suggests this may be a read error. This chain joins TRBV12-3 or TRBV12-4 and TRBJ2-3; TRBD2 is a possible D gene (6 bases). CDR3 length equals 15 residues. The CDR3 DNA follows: TGTCCCAGCAGACGCGACGACAGCGGGACAGATACGCAGTATTTT. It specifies CPSRRDDSGTDTQYF.

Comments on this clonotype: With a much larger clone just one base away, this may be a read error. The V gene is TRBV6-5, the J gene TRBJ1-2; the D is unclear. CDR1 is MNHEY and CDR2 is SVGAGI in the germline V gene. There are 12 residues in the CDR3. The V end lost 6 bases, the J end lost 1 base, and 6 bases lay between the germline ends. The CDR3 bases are TGTGCCAGCAGCCACGGTAACTATGGCTACACCTTC. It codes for CASSHGNYGYTF.

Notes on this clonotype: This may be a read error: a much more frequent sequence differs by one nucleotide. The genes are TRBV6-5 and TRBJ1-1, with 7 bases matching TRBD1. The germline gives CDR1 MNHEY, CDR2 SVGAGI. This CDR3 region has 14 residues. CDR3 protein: CASTHRDRRTGAFF. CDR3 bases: TGTGCCAGCACCCACCGGGACAGACGTACTGGAGCTTTCTTT.

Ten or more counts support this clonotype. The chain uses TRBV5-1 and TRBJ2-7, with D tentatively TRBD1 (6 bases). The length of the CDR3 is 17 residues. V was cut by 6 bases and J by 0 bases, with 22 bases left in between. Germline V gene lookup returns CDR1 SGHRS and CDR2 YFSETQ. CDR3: CASTGGLTGSSSYEQYF. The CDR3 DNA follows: TGCGCCAGCACTGGGGGCTTGACAGGATCCAGCTCCTACGAGCAGTACTTC.

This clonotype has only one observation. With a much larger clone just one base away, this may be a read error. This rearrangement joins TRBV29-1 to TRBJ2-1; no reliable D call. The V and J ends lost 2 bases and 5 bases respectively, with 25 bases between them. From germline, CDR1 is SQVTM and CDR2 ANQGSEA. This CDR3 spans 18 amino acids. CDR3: CSVERSLIGYMVHNEQFF. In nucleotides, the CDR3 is TGCAGCGTTGAAAGGTCCCTGATAGGGTACATGGTACACAATGAGCAGTTCTTC.

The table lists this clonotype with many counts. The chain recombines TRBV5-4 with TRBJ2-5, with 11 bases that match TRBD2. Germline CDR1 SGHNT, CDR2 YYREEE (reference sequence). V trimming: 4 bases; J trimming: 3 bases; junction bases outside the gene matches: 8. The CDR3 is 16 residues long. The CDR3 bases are TGTGCCAGCAGCCGTAGCGGGAGGGCCCCGGAAGAGACCCAGTACTTC. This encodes CASSRSGRAPEETQYF.

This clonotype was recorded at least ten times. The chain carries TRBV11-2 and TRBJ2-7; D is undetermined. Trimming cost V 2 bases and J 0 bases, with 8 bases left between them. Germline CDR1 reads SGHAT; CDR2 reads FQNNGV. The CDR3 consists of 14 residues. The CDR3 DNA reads TGTGCCAGCAGCTTACGTCCAGACTCCTACGAGCAGTACTTC. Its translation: CASSLRPDSYEQYF.